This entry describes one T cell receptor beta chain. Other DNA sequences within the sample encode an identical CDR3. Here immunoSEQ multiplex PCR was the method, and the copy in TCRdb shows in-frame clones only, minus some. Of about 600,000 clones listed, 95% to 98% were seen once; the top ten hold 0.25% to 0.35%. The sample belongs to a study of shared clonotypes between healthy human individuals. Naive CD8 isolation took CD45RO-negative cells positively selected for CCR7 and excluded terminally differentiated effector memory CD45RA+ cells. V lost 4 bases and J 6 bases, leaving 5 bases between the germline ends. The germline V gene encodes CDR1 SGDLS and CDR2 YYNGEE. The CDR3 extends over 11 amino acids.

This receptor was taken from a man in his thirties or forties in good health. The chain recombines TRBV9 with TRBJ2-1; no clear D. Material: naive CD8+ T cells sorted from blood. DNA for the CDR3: TGTGCCAGCAGCTCCCGCAATGAGCAGTTCTTC. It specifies CASSSRNEQFF.